The 21 T cell receptor beta chains given below trace back to one sample, sequenced in a study of vaccination and CD4 T cells after COVID-19. Treatment indicated: roughly ten-day PBMC culture with coronavirus spike peptide pools or control peptides (ViraFEST assay). Samples of CD4+ T cells were obtained from the unexposed donor before the COVID-19 pandemic (2011-2018). These TCRs' antigens remain unknown. Sequencing of the DNA from cultured CD4+ T cells was carried out with the Oncomine TCR Beta short-read assay. One entry per CDR3 protein, called by TCRdb with MiXCR from the PCR reads. Among about 4,500 distinct CDR3 sequences listed, roughly three fifths were seen once. The sample consisted of CD4+ T cells from blood, cultured in vitro. The receptors originated from a human donor in good health.

This sequence joins TRBV6-1 and TRBJ2-5; 12 bases are a match to TRBD2. Germline CDR1 reads MNHNS; CDR2 reads SASEGT. V shed 7 bases and J 4 bases; nucleotides not matched to a gene: 7. The CDR3 length is 15 residues. The CDR3 sequence: CASTPLAGGLETQYF. CDR3 nucleotide sequence: TGTGCCAGCACCCCTCTAGCGGGGGGGCTAGAGACCCAGTACTTC.

The chain combines TRBV11-2 with TRBJ1-2; D gene uncertain. Germline values: CDR1 SGHAT, CDR2 FQNNGV. The V gene lost 5 bases and the J gene lost 4 bases, with 8 bases spanning the gap. CDR3 length: 12 residues. As DNA, the CDR3 is TGTGCCAGCAGCCTGGACCCCTATGGCTACACCTTC. Residues: CASSLDPYGYTF.

This clonotype appeared once. The gene calls are TRBV19 and TRBJ2-5; the D gene is possibly TRBD2 (6 bases). CDR1 and CDR2 (germline): LNHDA, SQIVND (reference sequence). The germline V and J ends were trimmed by 7 bases and 4 bases, with 19 bases remaining between them. This CDR3 region has 15 residues. CDR3 amino acids: CASTPSGGVGETQYF. In DNA form, the CDR3 reads TGTGCCAGTACTCCGTCCGGGGGAGTGGGAGAGACCCAGTACTTC.

This clonotype was seen once. V gene TRBV6-1 combines with J gene TRBJ2-3; no reliable D call. V lost 2 bases to trimming and J lost 0 bases, with 24 bases between them. The CDR3 runs 20 residues. Germline CDR1 reads MNHNS; CDR2 reads SASEGT. The CDR3 coding sequence is TGTGCCAGCAGTGAAAGTCCTGTTGGTGGCGGTAGATTTAGCACAGATACGCAGTATTTT. It encodes CASSESPVGGGRFSTDTQYF.

A single count supports this clonotype. The chain carries TRBV20-1 and TRBJ2-1; 8 nucleotides align to TRBD2. The germline V gene encodes CDR1 DFQATT and CDR2 SNEGSKA (reference sequence). The CDR3 totals 16 residues. The V segment lost 0 bases and the J segment 6 bases; nucleotides outside the gene matches: 10. CDR3 residues: CSARDVAGGVGNEQFF. The CDR3 DNA follows: TGCAGTGCTAGAGATGTGGCGGGAGGCGTGGGCAATGAGCAGTTCTTC.

This clonotype was picked up one time. The rearrangement links TRBV12-3 or TRBV12-4 to TRBJ1-1, with a tentative D call TRBD1 (5 bases). The ends were cut back, 6 bases at V and 4 bases at J, with 18 bases in the middle. The CDR3 totals 15 residues. The CDR3: CASSRLMGRGTEAFF. The CDR3 DNA sequence: TGTGCCAGCAGCCGTCTAATGGGGCGGGGCACTGAAGCTTTCTTT.

The chain has TRBV19 and TRBJ2-6; 8 nucleotides agree with TRBD1. This CDR3 is 18 amino acids long. Germline V gene data show CDR1 as LNHDA and CDR2 as SQIVND (reference sequence). Trimming cost V 5 bases and J 2 bases; bases outside gene matches: 11. The CDR3 reads CASSSRTGTATGANVLTF. CDR3 in DNA: TGTGCCAGTAGTTCCAGGACAGGGACAGCGACTGGGGCCAACGTCCTGACTTTC.

This clonotype has only one observation. Germline is not matched at one junction end, which may reflect a read error. The chain links TRBV6-1 to TRBJ2-3, with D hard to call. CDR3 size: 12 residues. Germline V lookup: CDR1 MNHNS, CDR2 SASEGT. The CDR3 is CAISESIDTQYF. The CDR3, as DNA: TGTGCCATCAGTGAGTCAATAGATACGCAGTATTTT.

This chain uses TRBV27 with TRBJ1-1; D gene unclear. The germline V gene has CDR1 MNHEY and CDR2 SMNVEV (reference sequence). This CDR3 has 15 residues. Trimming shortened V by 0 bases and J by 4 bases, and 12 bases separated the two germline ends. The chain's CDR3 is CASSLSILVGTEAFF. The CDR3 region has the DNA TGTGCCAGCAGTTTATCGATTTTGGTGGGCACTGAAGCTTTCTTT.

The V gene is TRBV11-2, the J gene TRBJ2-3; no definite D call. Germline values: CDR1 SGHAT, CDR2 FQNNGV. CDR3 length: 15 residues. Trimming took 5 bases from V and 0 from J, leaving 12 bases between them. The CDR3 loop reads CASSIPITSTDTQYF. CDR3 in DNA: TGTGCCAGCAGCATCCCTATTACTAGCACAGATACGCAGTATTTT.

The gene calls are TRBV6-1 and TRBJ1-1; D might be TRBD1 (5 bases). The germline V gene encodes CDR1 MNHNS and CDR2 SASEGT. The CDR3 extends over 12 amino acids. Trimming took 8 bases from V and 5 from J, leaving 12 bases between them. The CDR3 bases are TGTGCCAGCGGGGGGTTGGGGACTGAAGCTTTCTTT. Amino acid sequence: CASGGLGTEAFF.

The chain recombines TRBV7-9 with TRBJ1-2; D unclear. The V and J ends lost 1 base and 0 bases respectively, with 9 bases between them. CDR1 SEHNR and CDR2 FQNEAQ come from the germline V gene (reference sequence). CDR3 length: 15 amino acids. The CDR3 DNA is TGTGCCAGCAGCTTAGGTTCAGGAGCTAACTATGGCTACACCTTC. Translation gives CASSLGSGANYGYTF.

This clonotype has just a few counts. The chain links TRBV20-1 to TRBJ2-7, with D unresolved. The V and J ends lost 4 bases and 5 bases respectively, with 12 bases between them. Germline CDR1 is DFQATT and CDR2 is SNEGSKA (reference sequence). CDR3 length equals 12 residues. CDR3 sequence reads: CSATPETHEQYF. CDR3 nucleotide sequence: TGCAGTGCTACCCCCGAGACTCACGAGCAGTACTTC.

The chain joins TRBV5-5 to TRBJ1-1; D is possibly TRBD1 (6 bases). V was cut by 3 bases and J by 2 bases, with 14 bases left in between. The CDR3 sequence is 15 residues long. CDR1 is SGHKS and CDR2 is YYEKEE in the germline V gene (reference sequence). The CDR3 loop reads CASSWGLDRNTEAFF. CDR3 coding DNA: TGTGCCAGCAGCTGGGGGTTGGACAGAAACACTGAAGCTTTCTTT.

This clonotype was observed a handful of times. J is TRBJ2-3 and V is TRBV24-1, with TRBD1 matching over 8 bases. This CDR3 is 18 amino acids long. V shed 0 bases, J shed 0 bases, and the junction held 7 bases outside the gene matches. Germline CDR1 KGHDR, CDR2 SFDVKD. CDR3 residues: CATSDLICRTGSTDTQYF. CDR3 sequence (DNA): TGTGCCACCAGTGATTTGATTTGTCGGACAGGGAGCACAGATACGCAGTATTTT.

V is TRBV7-9 and J is TRBJ2-1; D unclear. The CDR3 runs 15 residues. Germline V CDR1 and CDR2: SEHNR, FQNEAQ (reference sequence). Trimming shortened V by 5 bases and J by 6 bases, and 17 bases separated the two germline ends. CDR3 DNA: TGTGCCAGCAGCCCTCCTATCCGGGCCGGCAATGAGCAGTTCTTC. Its protein product is CASSPPIRAGNEQFF.

This chain links TRBV5-5 with TRBJ1-5, with TRBD1 as a possible D gene (5 bases). CDR1 is SGHKS and CDR2 is YYEKEE in the germline V gene (reference sequence). V lost 0 bases to trimming and J lost 6 bases, with 10 bases between them. CDR3 size: 14 residues. The CDR3 nucleotides are TGTGCCAGCAGCTTGGGGGGGTTCTCTCAGCCCCAGCATTTT. Its translation: CASSLGGFSQPQHF.

V is TRBV6-1 and J is TRBJ1-4; D unclear. The CDR3 has 12 residues. V was trimmed by 6 bases and J by 8 bases, leaving 10 bases between them. The germline CDR1 and CDR2 sequences are MNHNS and SASEGT. Here the CDR3 reads CASRSDTEKLFF. CDR3 bases: TGTGCCAGCAGATCCGATACGGAAAAACTGTTTTTT.

The chain carries TRBV7-8 and TRBJ1-1; D gene uncertain. Trimming cost V 5 bases and J 0 bases, with 19 bases left between them. Germline V gene lookup returns CDR1 SGHVS and CDR2 FQNEAQ. This CDR3 is built from 17 residues. CDR3 sequence reads: CASSPPRRMGMNTEAFF. The CDR3 DNA reads TGTGCCAGCAGCCCCCCCCGGAGGATGGGGATGAACACTGAAGCTTTCTTT.

The chain links TRBV19 to TRBJ2-6; possibly TRBD1 for D (6 bases). Trimming removed 3 bases from V and 0 bases from J, with 9 bases in between. Germline CDR1 reads LNHDA; CDR2 reads SQIVND (reference sequence). The CDR3 length is 16 residues. The CDR3: CASSITGSSGANVLTF. DNA for the CDR3: TGTGCCAGTAGTATCACAGGGAGCTCTGGGGCCAACGTCCTGACTTTC.

This sequence joins TRBV20-1 and TRBJ1-3; no clear D gene. The CDR3 covers 12 residues. Germline V gives CDR1 DFQATT, CDR2 SNEGSKA (reference sequence). Deletions cut 3 bases from V and 8 bases from J, with 11 bases between. The CDR3 protein is CSASLDPDTIYF. DNA of the CDR3: TGCAGTGCTAGTTTGGACCCAGACACCATATATTTT.